One and the same sample provided the 13 T cell receptor beta chains below, sequenced in a study of T cell responses to AZD1222 COVID-19 vaccine. The assay was immunoSEQ multiplex PCR, and TCRdb's table has in-frame clones only and misses some. The table shows around 140,000 clones, with roughly nine tenths occurring only once. The sample in question was peripheral blood, obtained on day 0 of AZD1222 vaccination. These receptors all come from an adult in good health.

The V gene is TRBV5-1, the J gene TRBJ2-3, with a weak D call TRBD2 (6 bases). The CDR3 is 14 residues long. The V and J ends lost 5 bases and 2 bases respectively, with 12 bases between them. CDR1 SGHRS and CDR2 YFSETQ come from the germline V gene. DNA of the CDR3: TGCGCCAGCAGACCGGAGGGAATCACAGATACGCAGTATTTT. Its protein product is CASRPEGITDTQYF.

The chain employs TRBV18 and TRBJ2-1, with 7 positions matching TRBD1. The CDR3 length is 16 residues. V was pared by 0 bases and J by 5 bases, with 7 bases of the junction left unmatched. Germline values: CDR1 KGHSH, CDR2 LQKENI. CDR3 sequence (DNA): TGTGCCAGCTCACCACCGACAGGGCGTGCCCACAATGAGCAGTTCTTC. Its translation is CASSPPTGRAHNEQFF.

This chain connects TRBV11-2 to TRBJ2-7; 8 bases line up with TRBD2. The CDR3 sequence is 15 residues long. Germline V gene sequence: CDR1 SGHAT, CDR2 FQNNGV. V was clipped by 5 bases and J by 6 bases; unmatched bases: 12. Here the CDR3 reads CASSPPGLGGPEQYF. The CDR3 bases are TGTGCCAGCAGCCCTCCGGGACTAGGGGGGCCCGAGCAGTACTTC.

This clone has only one observation. The V gene is TRBV6-5, the J gene TRBJ2-5; no clear D gene. The CDR3 contains 13 residues. The V and J ends lost 6 bases and 7 bases respectively, with 15 bases between them. Germline V gene data show CDR1 as MNHEY and CDR2 as SVGAGI. The CDR3 loop is CASRTRQQRTQYF. The CDR3 DNA sequence: TGTGCCAGCAGAACGCGGCAGCAAAGGACCCAGTACTTC.

J is TRBJ2-1 and V is TRBV2; 10 bases map to TRBD2. The V gene's germline CDR1 is SNHLY and CDR2 FYNNEI. This CDR3 region has 17 residues. V was pared by 3 bases and J by 2 bases, with 7 bases of the junction left unmatched. As DNA, the CDR3 is TGTGCCAGCAGTGATCCCGTAGCGGGAGGACCCTACAATGAGCAGTTCTTC. Its protein product is CASSDPVAGGPYNEQFF.

This chain uses TRBV9 with TRBJ2-1; 10 nucleotides match TRBD2. CDR1 and CDR2 (germline): SGDLS, YYNGEE. The length of the CDR3 is 15 residues. Losses at the gene ends were 1 base for V and 9 bases for J; bases not matched to a gene: 7. CDR3 nucleotide sequence: TGTGCCAGCAGCGTATCTACTAGCGGGAACGTTGAGCAGTTCTTC. It codes for CASSVSTSGNVEQFF.

This clone showed up just once. One end of the junction does not line up with germline, which may come from a read error. The chain employs TRBV7-6 and TRBJ2-7; 8 bases are shared with TRBD2. Germline assignment: CDR1 SGHVS and CDR2 FNYEAQ. The CDR3 consists of 12 residues. CDR3 DNA: TGTGCAACGGGGGGGTACTCCCACGAGCAGTACTTC. Its translation: CATGGYSHEQYF.

The CDR3 nucleotides are TGTGCCAGCAGCTTGGCCGGTTCTTGGGGGACTGAAGCTTTCTTT. Its protein product is CASSLAGSWGTEAFF. This chain connects TRBV5-4 to TRBJ1-1; TRBD1 is a possible D gene (5 bases). CDR1 is SGHNT and CDR2 is YYREEE in the germline V gene (reference sequence). V lost 0 bases and J 5 bases, leaving 14 bases between the germline ends. This CDR3 comprises 15 residues.

The chain joins TRBV6-2 or TRBV6-3 to TRBJ2-7, with 8 bases matching TRBD2. There are 15 residues in the CDR3. From germline, CDR1 is MNHEY and CDR2 SVGEGT. The junction had 14 bases not matched to a gene; V was cut back by 6 bases and J by 7 bases. The CDR3 sequence is CASSREGLGKLEQYF. The DNA for the CDR3 is TGTGCCAGCAGCCGCGAGGGACTAGGTAAACTGGAGCAGTACTTC.

The V gene is TRBV10-3, the J gene TRBJ2-2, with 8 nucleotides matching TRBD1. Losses at the gene ends were 0 bases for V and 7 bases for J; bases not matched to a gene: 16. The CDR3 sequence is 19 residues long. Germline CDR1 and CDR2: ENHRY and SYGVKD. The CDR3: CAISESFLDRAIIFGELFF. CDR3 DNA sequence: TGTGCCATCAGTGAGTCTTTTTTGGACAGGGCGATTATCTTCGGGGAGCTGTTTTTT.

This sequence joins TRBV19 and TRBJ2-3; the D is unclear. CDR1 is LNHDA, CDR2 SQIVND, per germline (reference sequence). Trimming left V 6 bases short and J 7 bases short, with 14 bases between. This CDR3 spans 13 amino acids. CDR3 sequence (DNA): TGTGCCAGTAGCACAGATAAAAAAAATACGCAGTATTTT. It translates to CASSTDKKNTQYF.

The CDR3 here is CATTALETQYF. Written as DNA, the CDR3 is TGTGCCACCACGGCATTAGAGACCCAGTACTTC. The J gene is TRBJ2-5, the V gene TRBV28; D gene uncertain. The germline gives CDR1 MDHEN, CDR2 SYDVKM. The CDR3 loop spans 11 amino acids. Trimming took off 10 bases at V and 4 bases at J, with 10 bases between the two ends.

The genes are TRBV29-1 and TRBJ2-2, with a possible D match to TRBD1 (7 bases). V shed 7 bases and J shed 5 bases, with 23 bases lying between them. The CDR3 sequence is 16 residues long. Germline lookup yields CDR1 SQVTM and CDR2 ANQGSEA. The CDR3 loop reads CSASLYRQGGTGELFF. The CDR3 region has the DNA TGCAGCGCCTCTCTGTACAGACAGGGAGGAACCGGGGAGCTGTTTTTT.